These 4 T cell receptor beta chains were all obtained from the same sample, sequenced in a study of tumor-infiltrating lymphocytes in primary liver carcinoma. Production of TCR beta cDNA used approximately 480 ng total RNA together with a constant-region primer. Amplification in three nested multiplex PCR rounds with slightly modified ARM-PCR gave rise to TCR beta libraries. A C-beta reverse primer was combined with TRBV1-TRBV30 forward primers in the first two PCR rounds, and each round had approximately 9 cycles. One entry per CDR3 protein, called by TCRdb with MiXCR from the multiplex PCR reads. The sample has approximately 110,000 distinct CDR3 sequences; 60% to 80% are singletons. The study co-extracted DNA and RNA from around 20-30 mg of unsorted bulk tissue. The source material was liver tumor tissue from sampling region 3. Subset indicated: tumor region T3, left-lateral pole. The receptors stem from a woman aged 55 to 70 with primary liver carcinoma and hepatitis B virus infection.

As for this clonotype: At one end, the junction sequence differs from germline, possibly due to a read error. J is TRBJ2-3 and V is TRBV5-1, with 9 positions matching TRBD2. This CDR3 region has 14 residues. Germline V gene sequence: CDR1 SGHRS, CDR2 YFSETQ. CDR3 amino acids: CGSSHSGRSNTQYF. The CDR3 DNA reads TGCGGCAGCAGTCACAGCGGGAGGTCCAATACGCAGTATTTT.

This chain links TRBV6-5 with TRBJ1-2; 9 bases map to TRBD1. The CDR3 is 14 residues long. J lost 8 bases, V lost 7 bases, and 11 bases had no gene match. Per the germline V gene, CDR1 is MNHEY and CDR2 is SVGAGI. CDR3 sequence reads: CASISGQGLYGYTF. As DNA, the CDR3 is TGTGCCAGCATTTCAGGACAGGGGCTATACGGCTACACCTTC.

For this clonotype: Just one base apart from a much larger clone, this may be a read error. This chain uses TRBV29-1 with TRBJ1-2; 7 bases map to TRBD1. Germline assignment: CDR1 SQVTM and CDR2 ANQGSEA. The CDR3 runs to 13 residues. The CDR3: CSVPGDRNYGYIF. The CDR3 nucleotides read TGCAGCGTCCCGGGGGACAGAAACTATGGCTACATCTTC.

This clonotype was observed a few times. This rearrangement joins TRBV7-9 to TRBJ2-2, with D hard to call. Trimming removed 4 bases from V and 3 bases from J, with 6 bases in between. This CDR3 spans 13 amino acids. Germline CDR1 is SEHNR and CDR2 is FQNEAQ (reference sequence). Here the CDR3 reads CASSSRDTGELFF. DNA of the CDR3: TGTGCCAGCAGCTCACGAGACACCGGGGAGCTGTTTTTT.